The present T cell receptor (beta chain) was sequenced within a study of T cell clonotyping in hematopoietic cell transplantation. Germline lookup yields CDR1 SGHDT and CDR2 YYEEEE. V lost 4 bases and J lost 2; bases outside the gene matches: 3. CDR3 length: 15 residues. Some clones are missing from TCRdb's copy, which holds only in-frame ones; the method was immunoSEQ multiplex PCR. The sample records approximately 10,000 clones, approximately 79% being singletons. Study-wide points: At the given depth, recipient repertoires were over 95% de novo clonotypes.

Worth noting for this clone: Its matching antigen is unknown.

This sequence was found in a female patient aged 45-65 years who had an allogeneic stem cell transplant from a related donor, so the T cells may come from the graft donor. Some clones in this sample may be carry-over from other donors' samples. This chain uses TRBV5-6 with TRBJ1-6, with 7 bases lining up with TRBD1. The sample here was peripheral blood mononuclear cells, taken 180 days after allogeneic stem cell transplant. DNA of the CDR3: TGTGCCAGCAGCATAGGGACAGCCTATAATTCACCCCTCCACTTT. This sequence encodes CASSIGTAYNSPLHF. Complete variable domain (other parts from reference TRBV5-6 and TRBJ1-6): DAGVTQSPTHLIKTRGQQVTLRCSPKSGHDTVSWYQQALGQGPQFIFQYYEEEERQRGNFPDRFSGHQFPNYSSELNVNALLLGDSALYLCASSIGTAYNSPLHFGNGTRLTVT.